This TCR beta chain was recorded in a study of T-cell memory formation after mild COVID-19. Study results and limitations: CD8+ contracting clones occupied EMRA, while CD4+ ones occupied mainly CM and EM.

Using its own MiXCR run on the 5' RACE reads, TCRdb lists one record per CDR3 protein. Counted here are 100,000 to 150,000 distinct CDR3 sequences, over 15% occurring once; the ten biggest clones make up over 4%. This CDR3 has 18 amino acids. Germline trimming cut 1 base from V and 4 bases from J; bases unmatched to any gene: 14. CDR1 LGHNA and CDR2 YSLEER come from the germline V gene. This clonotype was detected only a few times. Its target is unknown. This rearrangement joins TRBV4-3 to TRBJ2-3, with 7 bases matching TRBD1. The material sequenced was PBMCs or a T cell subset sorted from them (not recorded which). The sequence came from a man in his late teens or twenties who had mild COVID-19 (a few samples of this study predate the infection). Cell type and time point are not known. CDR3 DNA sequence: TGCGCCAGCAGCCAAGGACCCTCCGAAGGGGGCCTGGCAGATACGCAGTATTTT. This codes for CASSQGPSEGGLADTQYF.